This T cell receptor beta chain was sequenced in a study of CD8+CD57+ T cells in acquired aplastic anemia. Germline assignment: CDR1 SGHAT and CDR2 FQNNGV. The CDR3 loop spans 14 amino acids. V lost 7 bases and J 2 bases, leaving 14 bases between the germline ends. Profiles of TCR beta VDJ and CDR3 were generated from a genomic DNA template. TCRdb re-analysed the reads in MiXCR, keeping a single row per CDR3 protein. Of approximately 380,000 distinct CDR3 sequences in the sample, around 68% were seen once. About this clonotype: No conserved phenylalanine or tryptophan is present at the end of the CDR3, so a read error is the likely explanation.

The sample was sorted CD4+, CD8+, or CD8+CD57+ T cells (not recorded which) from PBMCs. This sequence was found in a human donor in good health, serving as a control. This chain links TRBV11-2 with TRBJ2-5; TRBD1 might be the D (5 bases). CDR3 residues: CASKISQEQETQYL. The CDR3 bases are TGTGCCAGCAAAATATCACAGGAGCAAGAGACCCAGTACCTC.